This T cell receptor beta chain was captured in a study of tissue T cells after allogeneic stem cell transplantation. Data came from immunoSEQ multiplex PCR; TCRdb stores just in-frame clones and leaves some out. The sample contains 5,500 to 7,000 clones, around 52% of which appear only once. Comment on this clone: The target antigen is unknown. Genes and germline come from the mouse. The CDR3 goes on 1 residue after the read ends, and that part is filled in from the germline J gene.

Germline V gene data show CDR1 as KGHTA and CDR2 as FQNQQP. The CDR3 runs 13 residues. Time point noted: mouse harvest day 7 after allogeneic transplant. Mouse grafts combined 10^7 T-cell-depleted bone marrow cells with 10^6 splenic CD5+ T cells. Tissues came from B6→BALB/c major-mismatch GVHD mice at day 7 or 14. General study results and limits: Across patients, clones rarely overlapped, yet motif clusters were shared tissue-specifically. TCR repertoires tracked anatomic similarity, regardless of disease or transplant status.

The receptor was isolated from a female BALB/c mouse given C57BL/6 T cells with graft-versus-host disease after an allogeneic hematopoietic cell transplant. The chain combines TRBV23 with TRBJ2-7; the table gives TRBD2 as D, unverified against the DNA. Sequences were obtained from gut tissue. The CDR3 protein is CSSSRGGAGEQYF. The CDR3 bases that were read are TGCTCCAGCAGTCGAGGGGGGGCGGGGGAACAGTAC.